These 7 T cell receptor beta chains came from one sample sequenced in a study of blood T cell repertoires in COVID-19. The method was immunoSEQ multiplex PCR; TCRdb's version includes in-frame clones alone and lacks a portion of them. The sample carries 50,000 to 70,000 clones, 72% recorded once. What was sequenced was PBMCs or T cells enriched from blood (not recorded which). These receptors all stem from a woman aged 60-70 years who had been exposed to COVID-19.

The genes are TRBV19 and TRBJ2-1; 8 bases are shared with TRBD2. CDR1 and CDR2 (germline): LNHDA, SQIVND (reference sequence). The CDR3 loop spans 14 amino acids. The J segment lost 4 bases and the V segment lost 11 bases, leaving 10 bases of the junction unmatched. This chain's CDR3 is CASTPGRVYNEQFF. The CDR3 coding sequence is TGTGCCTCTACTCCCGGGAGGGTTTACAATGAGCAGTTCTTC.

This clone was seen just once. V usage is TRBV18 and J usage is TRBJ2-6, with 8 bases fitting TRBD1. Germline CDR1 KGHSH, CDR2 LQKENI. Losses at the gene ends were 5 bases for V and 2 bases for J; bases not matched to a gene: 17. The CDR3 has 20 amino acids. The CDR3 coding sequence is TGTGCCAGCTCAACGGGGAAGACAGGGGTTACGGCAGCTGGGGCCAACGTCCTGACTTTC. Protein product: CASSTGKTGVTAAGANVLTF.

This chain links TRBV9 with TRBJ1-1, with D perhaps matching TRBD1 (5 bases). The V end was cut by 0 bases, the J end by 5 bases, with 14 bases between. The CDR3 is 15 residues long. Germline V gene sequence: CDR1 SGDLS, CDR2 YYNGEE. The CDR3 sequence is CASSVEPVGGTEAFF. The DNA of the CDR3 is TGTGCCAGCAGCGTAGAGCCGGTCGGGGGAACTGAAGCTTTCTTT.

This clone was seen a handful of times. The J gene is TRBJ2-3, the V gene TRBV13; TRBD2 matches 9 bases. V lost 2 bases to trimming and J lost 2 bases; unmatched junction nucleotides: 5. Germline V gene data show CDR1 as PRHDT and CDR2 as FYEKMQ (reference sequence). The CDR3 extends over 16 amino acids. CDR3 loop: CASSLMVAGVTDTQYF. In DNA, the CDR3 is TGTGCCAGCAGCTTAATGGTAGCGGGGGTCACAGATACGCAGTATTTT.

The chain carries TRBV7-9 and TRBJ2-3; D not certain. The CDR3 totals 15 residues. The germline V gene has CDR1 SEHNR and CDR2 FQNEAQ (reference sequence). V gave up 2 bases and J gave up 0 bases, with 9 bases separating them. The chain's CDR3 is CASSLLRTSTDTQYF. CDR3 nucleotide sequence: TGTGCCAGCAGCTTATTGCGCACCAGCACAGATACGCAGTATTTT.

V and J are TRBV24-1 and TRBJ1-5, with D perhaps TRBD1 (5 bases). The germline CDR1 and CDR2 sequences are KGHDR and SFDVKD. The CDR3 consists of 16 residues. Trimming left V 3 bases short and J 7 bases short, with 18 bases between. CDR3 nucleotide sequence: TGTGCCACCAGTGATAATGGACTGGGTGGGGGGCAGCCCCAGCATTTT. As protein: CATSDNGLGGGQPQHF.

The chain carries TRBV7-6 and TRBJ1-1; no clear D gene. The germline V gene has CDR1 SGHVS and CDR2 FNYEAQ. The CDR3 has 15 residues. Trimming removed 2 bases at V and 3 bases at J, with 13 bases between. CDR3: CASSLQPGKDTEAFF. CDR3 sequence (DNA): TGTGCCAGCAGCTTACAGCCCGGGAAGGACACTGAAGCTTTCTTT.